The 5 T cell receptor beta chains reported below all come from one sample, sequenced in a study of PD-L1 blockade in urothelial cancer. Profiled with immunoSEQ multiplex PCR; TCRdb holds only in-frame clones, not every one. The table has around 26,000 clones, approximately 86% seen once. Sequencing used PBMCs, obtained around atezolizumab (anti-PD-L1) treatment. Source of these receptors: a man aged 55 to 69 with urothelial cancer.

Written as DNA, the CDR3 is TGCGCCAGCGGAGACGGGGTTTTGAACACTGAAGCTTTCTTT. Its protein is CASGDGVLNTEAFF. The genes are TRBV5-1 and TRBJ1-1; D is undetermined. Between the trimmed V and J ends, which lost 7 bases and 0 bases, there was a span of 13 bases. Germline V gene data show CDR1 as SGHRS and CDR2 as YFSETQ. This CDR3 spans 14 amino acids.

Only one count was recorded for this clone. The chain carries TRBV10-3 and TRBJ2-1, with 10 bases aligning to TRBD2. Trimming took 5 bases from V and 5 from J; bases not matched to a gene: 6. The V gene's germline CDR1 is ENHRY and CDR2 SYGVKD. CDR3 length: 15 amino acids. The CDR3 spells CAISPSGSNNNEQFF. The DNA of the CDR3 is TGTGCCATCAGTCCTAGCGGGAGTAACAACAATGAGCAGTTCTTC.

The chain recombines TRBV6-6 with TRBJ1-5; no reliable D call. Germline CDR1 MNHNY, CDR2 SVGAGI (reference sequence). V dropped 5 bases and J dropped 8 bases, with 7 bases sitting between them. CDR3 length: 11 amino acids. DNA for the CDR3: TGTGCCAGCAGTGATCGGGAGCCCCAGCATTTT. This encodes CASSDREPQHF.

This sequence joins TRBV5-1 and TRBJ1-2; 9 nucleotides line up with TRBD1. Germline trimming cut 3 bases from V and 2 bases from J; bases unmatched to any gene: 8. The CDR3 has 16 residues. The germline V gene has CDR1 SGHRS and CDR2 YFSETQ. The CDR3 is CASSSGTGLKNYGYTF. Here the CDR3 DNA reads TGCGCCAGCAGCTCCGGGACAGGGTTAAAAAACTATGGCTACACCTTC.

This rearrangement joins TRBV30 to TRBJ1-4, with 7 nucleotides matching TRBD1. There are 16 residues in the CDR3. CDR1 is GTSNPN, CDR2 SVGIG, per germline (reference sequence). The trim removed 1 base at V and 0 bases at J, leaving 5 bases unmatched. The CDR3 sequence: CAWSDLRGPTNEKLFF. Written as DNA, the CDR3 is TGTGCCTGGAGTGATTTAAGGGGGCCAACTAATGAAAAACTGTTTTTT.